These 23 T cell receptor beta chains were all obtained from the same sample, sequenced in a study of cytomegalovirus exposure and HLA in healthy donors. The PCR contained 60 Vbeta and 13 Jbeta primers. The method was immunoSEQ multiplex PCR; TCRdb's version includes in-frame clones alone and lacks a portion of them. This listing includes some 140,000 clones. The specimen sequenced was PBMCs. These receptor sequences come from a woman in her fifties or sixties in good health and CMV-seronegative.

The V gene is TRBV5-1, the J gene TRBJ1-4; 10 bases are shared with TRBD1. CDR3 length equals 14 residues. V shed 3 bases and J 6 bases; nucleotides not matched to a gene: 2. The V gene's germline CDR1 is SGHRS and CDR2 YFSETQ. CDR3: CASSSGTGDEKLFF. The DNA for the CDR3 is TGCGCCAGCAGCTCGGGGACAGGGGATGAAAAACTGTTTTTT.

The gene calls are TRBV5-5 and TRBJ2-6; D not resolved. The germline V gene encodes CDR1 SGHKS and CDR2 YYEKEE (reference sequence). V dropped 1 base and J dropped 1 base, with 12 bases sitting between them. This CDR3 comprises 17 residues. CDR3 sequence: CASSLMIGFSGANVLTF. CDR3 DNA: TGTGCCAGCAGCTTGATGATCGGGTTTTCTGGGGCCAACGTCCTGACTTTC. Using reference TRBV5-5 and TRBJ2-6 for the parts outside the CDR3, the full variable domain is DAGVTQSPTHLIKTRGQQVTLRCSPISGHKSVSWYQQVLGQGPQFIFQYYEKEERGRGNFPDRFSARQFPNYSSELNVNALLLGDSALYLCASSLMIGFSGANVLTFGAGSRLTVL.

The V gene is TRBV5-1, the J gene TRBJ2-5; D gene unclear. CDR1 and CDR2 (germline): SGHRS, YFSETQ. Trimming shortened V by 1 base and J by 0 bases, and 7 bases separated the two germline ends. CDR3 length: 14 amino acids. CDR3 residues: CASSLQNDQETQYF. In DNA, the CDR3 is TGCGCCAGCAGCTTGCAGAACGACCAAGAGACCCAGTACTTC.

The rearrangement links TRBV28 to TRBJ1-1; 8 nucleotides line up with TRBD1. This CDR3 has 14 amino acids. V was pared by 5 bases and J by 6 bases, with 8 bases of the junction left unmatched. The germline V gene has CDR1 MDHEN and CDR2 SYDVKM. CDR3 DNA: TGTGCCAGCAGTCAACCACAGGGGGGCGCTGAAGCTTTCTTT. Protein sequence: CASSQPQGGAEAFF.

This sequence joins TRBV27 and TRBJ2-2; the D gene is possibly TRBD1 (6 bases). With 5 bases removed from V and 5 bases from J, the gap between germline ends came to 9 bases. There are 13 residues in the CDR3. Germline assignment: CDR1 MNHEY and CDR2 SMNVEV (reference sequence). CDR3 bases: TGTGCCAGCAGTGTACAGGGAACCGGGGAGCTGTTTTTT. As protein: CASSVQGTGELFF.

The rearrangement joins TRBV4-1 to TRBJ1-1; TRBD1 agrees at 7 bases. Germline lookup yields CDR1 MGHRA and CDR2 YSYEKL. The junction had 4 bases not matched to a gene; V was cut back by 4 bases and J by 5 bases. This CDR3 has 13 residues. CDR3 in DNA: TGCGCCAGCAGCCTTGACAGGGCTACTGAAGCTTTCTTT. This codes for CASSLDRATEAFF.

The V call is TRBV6-1, the J call TRBJ2-1; TRBD1 agrees at 9 bases. V shed 10 bases, J shed 4 bases, and the junction held 2 bases outside the gene matches. This CDR3 has 12 amino acids. Germline CDR1 and CDR2: MNHNS and SASEGT. This CDR3 reads CANGQGYNEQFF. The CDR3 nucleotides read TGTGCCAATGGACAGGGGTACAATGAGCAGTTCTTC.

The chain couples TRBV6-1 to TRBJ2-2; D gene uncertain. The germline CDR1 and CDR2 sequences are MNHNS and SASEGT. V was pared by 2 bases and J by 4 bases, with 11 bases between. This CDR3 spans 15 amino acids. CDR3 residues: CASSELAGVTGELFF. For the CDR3, the DNA is TGTGCCAGCAGTGAACTGGCAGGTGTCACCGGGGAGCTGTTTTTT.

This sequence joins TRBV7-6 and TRBJ1-2, with D uncertain. The CDR3 sequence is 15 residues long. CDR1 is SGHVS and CDR2 is FNYEAQ in the germline V gene. V lost 5 bases and J lost 1, with 14 bases in between. The CDR3 DNA follows: TGTGCCAGCAGCCCCCTAACAACTAGTAACTATGGCTACACCTTC. Its protein product is CASSPLTTSNYGYTF.

This chain joins TRBV5-8 and TRBJ2-7, with 9 nucleotides matching TRBD1. J was trimmed by 3 bases and V by 0 bases; bases with no gene match: 4. The V gene's germline CDR1 is SGHTS and CDR2 YDEGEE. This CDR3 has 15 amino acids. The CDR3 protein is CASSLAGTGYYEQYF. The CDR3 DNA reads TGTGCCAGCAGCTTGGCCGGGACAGGGTACTACGAGCAGTACTTC.

The chain employs TRBV4-1 and TRBJ1-6, with TRBD1 matching 12 bases. Looked up from germline, CDR1 is MGHRA and CDR2 is YSYEKL. The ends lost 0 bases at V and 7 bases at J; junction bases unmatched: 7. The CDR3 is 18 amino acids. The CDR3 sequence: CASSQDRDRGRGNSPLHF. CDR3 DNA: TGCGCCAGCAGCCAAGATAGGGACAGGGGGCGGGGGAATTCACCCCTCCACTTT.

The chain recombines TRBV19 with TRBJ2-6, with D possibly being TRBD1 (5 bases). There are 16 residues in the CDR3. Trimming left V 6 bases short and J 4 bases short, with 16 bases between. The germline gives CDR1 LNHDA, CDR2 SQIVND (reference sequence). CDR3 nucleotides: TGTGCCAGTAGAAAGTTTGGGGCCGGAGGGGCCAACGTCCTGACTTTC. Translation: CASRKFGAGGANVLTF.

This chain uses TRBV5-5 with TRBJ1-5; D unclear. V lost 4 bases, J lost 4 bases, and 12 bases lay in between. Per the germline V gene, CDR1 is SGHKS and CDR2 is YYEKEE (reference sequence). The CDR3 is 14 amino acids. CDR3: CASSRVEGNQPQHF. DNA of the CDR3: TGTGCCAGCAGCCGGGTGGAGGGTAATCAGCCCCAGCATTTT.

This sequence joins TRBV18 and TRBJ1-4; TRBD1 matches 7 bases. J was trimmed by 8 bases and V by 1 base; bases with no gene match: 4. The CDR3 is 14 amino acids. CDR1 KGHSH and CDR2 LQKENI come from the germline V gene. Here the CDR3 reads CASSPQGAEEKLFF. For the CDR3, the DNA is TGTGCCAGCTCACCACAGGGGGCGGAAGAAAAACTGTTTTTT.

J is TRBJ1-1 and V is TRBV27; D may be TRBD1 (6 bases). The length of the CDR3 is 19 residues. Trimming took 2 bases from V and 1 from J, leaving 23 bases between them. In germline, CDR1 is MNHEY, CDR2 SMNVEV (reference sequence). CDR3 in amino acids: CASSLEAYRAKPGNTEAFF. In DNA, the CDR3 is TGTGCCAGCAGTTTAGAAGCTTACAGGGCTAAGCCGGGGAACACTGAAGCTTTCTTT.

Details on this clone: Compared with germline, one end of the junction differs, possibly owing to a read error. V is TRBV2 and J is TRBJ2-5; 10 positions match TRBD2. This CDR3 comprises 15 residues. Germline V gene data show CDR1 as SNHLY and CDR2 as FYNNEI. The chain's CDR3 is CARSEGSGRRETQYF. The CDR3 coding sequence is TGTGCCAGGAGTGAGGGTAGCGGGAGGCGTGAGACCCAGTACTTC. Using reference TRBV2 and TRBJ2-5 for the parts outside the CDR3, the full variable domain is EPEVTQTPSHQVTQMGQEVILRCVPISNHLYFYWYRQILGQKVEFLVSFYNNEISEKSEIFDDQFSVERPDGSNFTLKIRSTKLEDSAMYFCARSEGSGRRETQYFGPGTRLLVL.

DNA of the CDR3: TGTGCCAGCAGCCAAGCCCTAGCGGGAGGGCCCTACAATGAGCAGTTCTTC. This codes for CASSQALAGGPYNEQFF. The chain has TRBV4-2 and TRBJ2-1, with 12 bases fitting TRBD2. Per germline, CDR1 LGHNA and CDR2 YNFKEQ. The CDR3 runs 17 residues. V was clipped by 1 base and J by 2 bases; unmatched bases: 3.

The chain combines TRBV6-5 with TRBJ2-1; no firm D call. This CDR3 is built from 15 residues. V shed 3 bases and J shed 2 bases, with 11 bases lying between them. CDR1 and CDR2 (germline): MNHEY, SVGAGI. The CDR3 is CASSYYLGTYNEQFF. The DNA for the CDR3 is TGTGCCAGCAGTTATTATCTAGGTACCTACAATGAGCAGTTCTTC.

Written as DNA, the CDR3 is TGTGCCAGCAGCTTTTGGCAGGGGAATTTCTACGAGCAGTACTTC. Its translation is CASSFWQGNFYEQYF. V and J are TRBV5-6 and TRBJ2-5; TRBD1 is a possible D gene (6 bases). The J call may be incorrect, as the DNA end agrees better with TRBJ2-7. The germline gives CDR1 SGHDT, CDR2 YYEEEE. The CDR3 length is 15 residues.

The chain employs TRBV6-5 and TRBJ2-3; 11 positions agree with TRBD2. The V and J ends lost 0 bases and 3 bases, in that order; junction bases with no gene match: 2. CDR3 length equals 16 residues. CDR1 and CDR2 from the germline V gene are MNHEY and SVGAGI. CDR3 coding DNA: TGTGCCAGCAGTTACTCGGGACTAGCGGTAACAGATACGCAGTATTTT. Protein product: CASSYSGLAVTDTQYF.

V gene TRBV6-5 combines with J gene TRBJ2-5, with D possibly TRBD1 on 6 matching bases. The DNA matches TRBJ2-7 better at its end, which makes the J call doubtful. The CDR3 sequence is 16 residues long. The germline CDR1 and CDR2 sequences are MNHEY and SVGAGI. The CDR3 region is CASSFSGEGQPYEQYF. The CDR3 DNA reads as TGTGCCAGCAGTTTTTCGGGCGAGGGACAACCCTACGAGCAGTACTTC.

V gene TRBV6-5 combines with J gene TRBJ2-7; possibly TRBD2 for D (5 bases). Germline V lookup: CDR1 MNHEY, CDR2 SVGAGI. The V end was cut by 2 bases, the J end by 0 bases, with 11 bases between. The CDR3 consists of 15 residues. The CDR3 bases are TGTGCCAGCAGTTACGGAGCGGACCTCTCCTACGAGCAGTACTTC. Its translation is CASSYGADLSYEQYF.

This chain uses TRBV29-1 with TRBJ2-3; D is ambiguous. The ends were cut back, 4 bases at V and 6 bases at J, with 8 bases in the middle. Germline V lookup: CDR1 SQVTM, CDR2 ANQGSEA. CDR3 length equals 11 residues. The CDR3 bases are TGCAGCGTTGCTTTATCGGATACGCAGTATTTT. It is translated as CSVALSDTQYF.